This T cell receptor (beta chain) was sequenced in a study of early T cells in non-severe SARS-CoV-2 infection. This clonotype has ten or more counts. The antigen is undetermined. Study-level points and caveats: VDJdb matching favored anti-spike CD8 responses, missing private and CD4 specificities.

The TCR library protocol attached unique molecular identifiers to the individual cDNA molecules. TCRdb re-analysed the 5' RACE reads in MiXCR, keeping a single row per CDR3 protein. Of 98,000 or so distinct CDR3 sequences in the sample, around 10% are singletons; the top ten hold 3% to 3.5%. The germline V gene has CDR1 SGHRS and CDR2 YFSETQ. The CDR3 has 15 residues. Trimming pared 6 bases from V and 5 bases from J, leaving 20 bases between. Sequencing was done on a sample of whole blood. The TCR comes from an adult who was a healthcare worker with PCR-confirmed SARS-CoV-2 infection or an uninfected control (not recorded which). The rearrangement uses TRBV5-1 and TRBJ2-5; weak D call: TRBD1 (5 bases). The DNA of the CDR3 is TGCGCCAGCAACCCCCAGGCAGGGTCCCGGGAGACCCAGTACTTC. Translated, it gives CASNPQAGSRETQYF.